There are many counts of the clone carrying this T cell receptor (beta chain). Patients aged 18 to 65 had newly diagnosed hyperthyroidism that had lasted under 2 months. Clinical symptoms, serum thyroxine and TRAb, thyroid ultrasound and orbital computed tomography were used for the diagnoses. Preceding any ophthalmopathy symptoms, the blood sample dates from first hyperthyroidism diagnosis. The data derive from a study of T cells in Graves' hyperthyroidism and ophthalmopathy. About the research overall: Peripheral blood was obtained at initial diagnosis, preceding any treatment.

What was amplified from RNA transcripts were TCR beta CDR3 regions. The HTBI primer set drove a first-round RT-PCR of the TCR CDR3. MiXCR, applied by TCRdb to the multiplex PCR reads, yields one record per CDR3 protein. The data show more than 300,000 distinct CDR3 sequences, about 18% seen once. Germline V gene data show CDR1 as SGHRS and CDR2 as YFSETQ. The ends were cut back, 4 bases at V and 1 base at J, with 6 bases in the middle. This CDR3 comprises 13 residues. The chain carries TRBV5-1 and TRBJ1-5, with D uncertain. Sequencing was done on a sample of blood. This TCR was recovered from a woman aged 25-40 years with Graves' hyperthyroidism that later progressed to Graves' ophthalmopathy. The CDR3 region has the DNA TGCGCCAGCAGCAAAGACAGCAATCAGCCCCAGCATTTT. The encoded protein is CASSKDSNQPQHF.